These T cell receptor beta chains were read from a single sample in a study of cytomegalovirus exposure and HLA in healthy donors. Clones were sequenced by immunoSEQ multiplex PCR, and TCRdb holds only the in-frame ones, with some missing. The sample consists of about 160,000 clones, roughly 80% of them appearing once. Sequencing was carried out using PBMCs. These receptor sequences come from a man between 45 and 60 years old in good health and CMV-seropositive. Both conserved end residues are part of each CDR3. A D gene is named only where the DNA matches it firmly. Not every row has a clone size; where given, it reads once, few, many or a size class.

j_call,clone_size,d_call,v_call,cdr3_aa,cdr3_nt
TRBJ1-5,few,-,TRBV15,CATSRDPIQPQHF,TGTGCCACCAGCAGAGATCCCATTCAGCCCCAGCATTTT
TRBJ2-1,-,-,TRBV4-3,CASSQGGRRYNEQFF,TGCGCCAGCAGCCAAGGGGGCAGAAGGTACAATGAGCAGTTCTTC
TRBJ1-5,-,TRBD1,TRBV28,CASGTGLQPQHF,TGTGCCAGCGGGACAGGGCTTCAGCCCCAGCATTTT
TRBJ1-4,-,-,TRBV5-1,CASSLAGRSGEKLFF,TGCGCCAGCAGCTTGGCAGGCAGGTCCGGTGAAAAACTGTTTTTT
TRBJ2-7,-,-,TRBV5-4,CASSLVGGASHEQYF,TGTGCCAGCAGCTTGGTTGGCGGGGCATCCCACGAGCAGTACTTC
TRBJ2-7,-,-,TRBV5-4,CASSLVADTYEQYF,TGTGCCAGCAGCTTAGTAGCAGATACCTACGAGCAGTACTTC
TRBJ2-3,-,TRBD1,TRBV10-1,CASSEFLGQGTDTQYF,TGCGCCAGCAGTGAGTTCTTAGGACAGGGCACAGATACGCAGTATTTT
TRBJ2-1,-,TRBD1,TRBV5-1,CASSLQGAHNEQLF,TGCGCCAGCAGCTTACAGGGGGCCCACAATGAGCAGCTCTTC
TRBJ1-5,-,TRBD1,TRBV4-1,CASSQIDRGGNQPQHF,TGCGCCAGCAGCCAGATAGACAGGGGAGGTAATCAGCCCCAGCATTTT
TRBJ2-3,-,TRBD2,TRBV5-3,CASPGGAGTDTQYF,TGTGCCAGCCCGGGAGGGGCGGGTACAGATACGCAGTATTTT
TRBJ1-3,once,-,TRBV7-8,CASSLARGITNTIYF,TGTGCCAGCAGCTTAGCGCGAGGAATTACAAACACCATATATTTT
TRBJ1-1,few,-,TRBV10-3,CAISESVSVTAEAFF,TGTGCCATCAGTGAGTCGGTTAGTGTGACAGCTGAAGCTTTCTTT
TRBJ2-3,few,TRBD2,TRBV7-6,CASSLALAGVADTQYF,TGTGCCAGCAGCTTAGCATTAGCGGGGGTTGCAGATACGCAGTATTTT
TRBJ1-2,-,-,TRBV30,CAWSLNTPNYGYTF,TGTGCCTGGAGTTTAAACACCCCTAACTATGGCTACACCTTC
TRBJ2-7,-,-,TRBV27,CASRRAPYEQYF,TGTGCCAGCAGGCGGGCCCCCTACGAGCAGTACTTC
TRBJ2-2,once,TRBD1,TRBV27,CASSARPPGQRDTGELFF,TGTGCCAGCAGCGCCCGCCCTCCGGGACAGAGAGACACCGGGGAGCTGTTTTTT
TRBJ2-2,-,-,TRBV4-2,CASSNAGQGIPGELFF,TGTGCCAGCAGCAACGCGGGGCAGGGTATACCCGGGGAGCTGTTTTTT
TRBJ2-7,-,TRBD1,TRBV9,CASSPEGGDRGEQYF,TGTGCCAGCAGCCCAGAGGGGGGGGACAGGGGCGAGCAGTACTTC